Each of the 14 T cell receptor beta chains below was sequenced from the same sample in a study of blood T cells in healthy people across ages. Sample-barcoded 5' priming and a J-beta primer mix drove a second PCR of about 6 to 11 cycles. One entry per CDR3 protein, called by TCRdb with MiXCR from the 5' RACE reads. The sample lists about 720,000 distinct CDR3 sequences, about a fifth occurring once. What was sequenced was blood. These TCRs come from a man between 65 and 85 years old in good health.

CDR3 sequence (DNA): TGCAGCGCCTCAGGGCTGTATGGCTACACCTTC. Its translation: CSASGLYGYTF. The chain uses TRBV29-1 and TRBJ1-2, with D possibly being TRBD1 (5 bases). Per germline, CDR1 SQVTM and CDR2 ANQGSEA. The V end lost 7 bases, the J end lost 5 bases, and 11 bases lay between the germline ends. The CDR3 extends over 11 amino acids.

The chain couples TRBV4-2 to TRBJ2-5; D is undetermined. The J call may be mistaken, given a closer DNA end match to TRBJ2-7. The CDR3 extends over 15 amino acids. Germline CDR1 is LGHNA and CDR2 is YNFKEQ. Here the CDR3 DNA reads TGTGCCAGCAGCCAAGACCGGCTGGATACCTACGAGCAGTACTTC. The encoded protein is CASSQDRLDTYEQYF.

The chain employs TRBV29-1 and TRBJ1-2; D is unresolved. This CDR3 is built from 11 residues. The germline V gene has CDR1 SQVTM and CDR2 ANQGSEA. Trimming pared 1 base from V and 9 bases from J, leaving 9 bases between. The CDR3 spells CSVEVTSSYTF. The CDR3 bases are TGCAGCGTTGAAGTAACATCAAGCTACACCTTC.

This sequence joins TRBV6-2 or TRBV6-3 and TRBJ2-2, with D possibly being TRBD2 (5 bases). Trimming removed 7 bases at V and 4 bases at J, with 16 bases between. The CDR3 consists of 15 residues. The V gene's germline CDR1 is MNHEY and CDR2 SVGEGT. DNA for the CDR3: TGTGCCAGCAAGTTCAAGCTCGCGGGCACCGGGGAGCTGTTTTTT. This sequence encodes CASKFKLAGTGELFF.

In this sample, this clonotype turned up a few times. This sequence joins TRBV20-1 and TRBJ2-6; D not resolved. Per the germline V gene, CDR1 is DFQATT and CDR2 is SNEGSKA (reference sequence). CDR3 size: 13 residues. V lost 4 bases, J lost 0 bases, and 4 bases lay in between. CDR3 nucleotides: TGCAGTGCTATTAACTCTGGGGCCAACGTCCTGACTTTC. This sequence encodes CSAINSGANVLTF.

This clonotype was counted only a few times. The chain uses TRBV29-1 and TRBJ1-3; 10 bases agree with TRBD1. This CDR3 spans 14 amino acids. The V and J ends lost 4 bases and 4 bases, in that order; junction bases with no gene match: 4. Per germline, CDR1 SQVTM and CDR2 ANQGSEA. In DNA, the CDR3 is TGCAGCGTTGGGGGACAGGGGTCGGGAAACACCATATATTTT. Its protein product is CSVGGQGSGNTIYF.

This clonotype has just a few counts. A much larger clone differs from this one at a single base, so this may be a read error. This chain joins TRBV6-6 and TRBJ2-5; 10 bases are a match to TRBD1. The CDR3 spans 15 residues. Per germline, CDR1 MNHNY and CDR2 SVGAGI (reference sequence). CDR3 nucleotide sequence: TGTGTCAGCAGTAACCGGGACAGGGGAGTGGAGACCCAGTACTTC. Translated, it gives CVSSNRDRGVETQYF.

This clonotype was seen more than once but under ten times. J is TRBJ1-2 and V is TRBV6-5; no clear D gene. Germline lookup yields CDR1 MNHEY and CDR2 SVGAGI. V lost 4 bases to trimming and J lost 5 bases, with 20 bases between them. This CDR3 comprises 16 residues. The DNA of the CDR3 is TGTGCCAGCAGTTTAGTAGTGGCGACGGCCGATTATGGCTACACCTTC. This encodes CASSLVVATADYGYTF.

The chain employs TRBV20-1 and TRBJ2-5; 8 nucleotides align to TRBD1. CDR1 is DFQATT, CDR2 SNEGSKA, per germline (reference sequence). CDR3 length equals 14 residues. V lost 2 bases and J lost 1; bases outside the gene matches: 3. CDR3 DNA sequence: TGCAGTGCTAGACCGGGGACAGGCCAAGAGACCCAGTACTTC. It translates to CSARPGTGQETQYF.

The chain uses TRBV28 and TRBJ1-2; 7 bases align to TRBD1. CDR1 is MDHEN, CDR2 SYDVKM, per germline. Trimming removed 2 bases from V and 4 bases from J; junction bases left unmatched: 10. The CDR3 is made up of 16 amino acids. The CDR3 loop is CASSLTGEGPSYGYTF. CDR3 nucleotide sequence: TGTGCCAGCAGTTTAACAGGGGAAGGTCCTAGCTATGGCTACACCTTC.

The chain recombines TRBV5-1 with TRBJ1-6; no clear D. Germline V gives CDR1 SGHRS, CDR2 YFSETQ. This CDR3 has 12 amino acids. V was pared by 4 bases and J by 7 bases, with 6 bases between. CDR3 in DNA: TGCGCCAGCAGCGGAGAAAATTCACCCCTCCACTTT. Its protein is CASSGENSPLHF.

J is TRBJ1-2 and V is TRBV19; D is unclear. V was clipped by 7 bases and J by 4 bases, with 13 bases between them. CDR1 and CDR2 from the germline V gene are LNHDA and SQIVND (reference sequence). This CDR3 spans 13 amino acids. The CDR3 is CASTLTRSYGYTF. CDR3 sequence (DNA): TGTGCCAGTACCTTAACACGATCCTATGGCTACACCTTC.

This clonotype was seen only a few times. Given a much more abundant clone one base away, this may be a read error. The rearrangement joins TRBV9 to TRBJ2-1, with TRBD2 matching over 12 bases. The CDR3 is 17 amino acids. Germline loops: CDR1 SGDLS, CDR2 YYNGEE. CDR3 in amino acids: CASSPLKGLAGFNGQFF. The DNA for the CDR3 is TGTGCCAGCAGCCCCCTCAAGGGACTAGCGGGTTTCAATGGGCAGTTCTTC. Filled out from reference TRBV9 and TRBJ2-1, the complete variable domain reads DSGVTQTPKHLITATGQRVTLRCSPRSGDLSVYWYQQSLDQGLQFLIQYYNGEERAKGNILERFSAQQFPDLHSELNLSSLELGDSALYFCASSPLKGLAGFNGQFFGPGTRLTVL.

This clonotype was detected only a few times. This sequence joins TRBV7-9 and TRBJ2-7; the match to TRBD1 covers 9 bases. This CDR3 is 15 amino acids long. Germline V lookup: CDR1 SEHNR, CDR2 FQNEAQ (reference sequence). J lost 2 bases, V lost 7 bases, and 9 bases had no gene match. This chain's CDR3 is CASTHGGQGAYEQYF. Here the CDR3 DNA reads TGTGCCAGCACCCACGGGGGACAGGGTGCCTACGAGCAGTACTTC.